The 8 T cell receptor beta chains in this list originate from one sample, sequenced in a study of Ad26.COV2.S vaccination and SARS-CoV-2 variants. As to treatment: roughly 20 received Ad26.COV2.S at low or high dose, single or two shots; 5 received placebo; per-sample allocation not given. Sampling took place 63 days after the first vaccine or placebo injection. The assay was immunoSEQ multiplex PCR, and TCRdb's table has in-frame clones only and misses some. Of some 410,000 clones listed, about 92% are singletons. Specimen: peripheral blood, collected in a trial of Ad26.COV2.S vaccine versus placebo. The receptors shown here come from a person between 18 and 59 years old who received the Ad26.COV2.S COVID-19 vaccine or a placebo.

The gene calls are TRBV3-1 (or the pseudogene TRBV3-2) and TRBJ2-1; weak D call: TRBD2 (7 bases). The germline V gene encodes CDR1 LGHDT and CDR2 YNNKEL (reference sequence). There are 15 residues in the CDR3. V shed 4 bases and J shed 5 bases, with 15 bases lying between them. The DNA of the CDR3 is TGTGCCAGCAGCCCCTTGGGCGGGGGCCACAATGAGCAGTTCTTC. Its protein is CASSPLGGGHNEQFF.

DNA for the CDR3: TGTGCCAGCAGTGAACAGGTTGGAAACACCATATATTTT. This gives the protein CASSEQVGNTIYF. The chain uses TRBV6-4 and TRBJ1-3; a weak D match, TRBD1 (5 bases). The V end lost 3 bases, the J end lost 3 bases, and 6 bases lay between the germline ends. Germline V gives CDR1 MRHNA, CDR2 SNTAGT. This CDR3 region has 13 residues.

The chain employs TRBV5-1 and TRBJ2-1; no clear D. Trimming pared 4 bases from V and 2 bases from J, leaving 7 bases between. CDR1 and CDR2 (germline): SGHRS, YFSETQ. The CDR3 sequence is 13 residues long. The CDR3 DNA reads TGCGCCAGCAGCGGCGTCCCCTACAATGAGCAGTTCTTC. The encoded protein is CASSGVPYNEQFF. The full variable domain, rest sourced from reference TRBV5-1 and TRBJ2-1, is KAGVTQTPRYLIKTRGQQVTLSCSPISGHRSVSWYQQTPGQGLQFLFEYFSETQRNKGNFPGRFSGRQFSNSRSEMNVSTLELGDSALYLCASSGVPYNEQFFGPGTRLTVL.

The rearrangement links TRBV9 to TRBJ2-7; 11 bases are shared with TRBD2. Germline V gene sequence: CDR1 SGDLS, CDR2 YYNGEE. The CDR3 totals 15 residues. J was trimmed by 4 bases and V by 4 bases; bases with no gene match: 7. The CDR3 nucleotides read TGTGCCAGCAGCTTAGCGGGGGGGCCATTGTACGAGCAGTACTTC. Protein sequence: CASSLAGGPLYEQYF. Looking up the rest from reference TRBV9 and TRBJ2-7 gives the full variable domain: DSGVTQTPKHLITATGQRVTLRCSPRSGDLSVYWYQQSLDQGLQFLIQYYNGEERAKGNILERFSAQQFPDLHSELNLSSLELGDSALYFCASSLAGGPLYEQYFGPGTRLTVT.

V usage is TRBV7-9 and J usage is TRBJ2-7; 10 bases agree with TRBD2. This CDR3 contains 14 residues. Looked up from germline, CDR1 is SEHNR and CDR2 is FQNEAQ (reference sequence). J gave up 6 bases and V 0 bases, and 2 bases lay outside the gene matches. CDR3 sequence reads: CASSLASGGPEQYF. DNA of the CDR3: TGTGCCAGCAGCTTAGCTAGCGGGGGGCCCGAGCAGTACTTC. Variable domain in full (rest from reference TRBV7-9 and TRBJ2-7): DTGVSQNPRHKITKRGQNVTFRCDPISEHNRLYWYRQTLGQGPEFLTYFQNEAQLEKSRLLSDRFSAERPKGSFSTLEIQRTEQGDSAMYLCASSLASGGPEQYFGPGTRLTVT.

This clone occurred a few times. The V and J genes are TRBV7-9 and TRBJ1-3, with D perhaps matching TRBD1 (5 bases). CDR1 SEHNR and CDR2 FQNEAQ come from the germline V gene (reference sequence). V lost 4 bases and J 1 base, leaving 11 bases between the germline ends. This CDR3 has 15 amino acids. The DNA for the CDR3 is TGTGCCAGCAGCTCCTCAGGGTGGTCTGGAAACACCATATATTTT. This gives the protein CASSSSGWSGNTIYF.

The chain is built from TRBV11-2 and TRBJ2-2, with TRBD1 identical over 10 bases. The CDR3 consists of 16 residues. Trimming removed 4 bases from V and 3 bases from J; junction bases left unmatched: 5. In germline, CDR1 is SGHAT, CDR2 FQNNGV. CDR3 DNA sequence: TGTGCCAGCAGCTCGGGACAGGGGATTCACACCGGGGAGCTGTTTTTT. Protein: CASSSGQGIHTGELFF.

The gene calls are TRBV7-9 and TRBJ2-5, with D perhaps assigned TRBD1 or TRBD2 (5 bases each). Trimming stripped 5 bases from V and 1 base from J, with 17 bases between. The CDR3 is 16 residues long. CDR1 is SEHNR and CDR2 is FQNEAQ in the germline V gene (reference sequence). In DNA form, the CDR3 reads TGTGCCAGCAGCCCCCGGGACCGCAAACCCCAAGAGACCCAGTACTTC. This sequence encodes CASSPRDRKPQETQYF.